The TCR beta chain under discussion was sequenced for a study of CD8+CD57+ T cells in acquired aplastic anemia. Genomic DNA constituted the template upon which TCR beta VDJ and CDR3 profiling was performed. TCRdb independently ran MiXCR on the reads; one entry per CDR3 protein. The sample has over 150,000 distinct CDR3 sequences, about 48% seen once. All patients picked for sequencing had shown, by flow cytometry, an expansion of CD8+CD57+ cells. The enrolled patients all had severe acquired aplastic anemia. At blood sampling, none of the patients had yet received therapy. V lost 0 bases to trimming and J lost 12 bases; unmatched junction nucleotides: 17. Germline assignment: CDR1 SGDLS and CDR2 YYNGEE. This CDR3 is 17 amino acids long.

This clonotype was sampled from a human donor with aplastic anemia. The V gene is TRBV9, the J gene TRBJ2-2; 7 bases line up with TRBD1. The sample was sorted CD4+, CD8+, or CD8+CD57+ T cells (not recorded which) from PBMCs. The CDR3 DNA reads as TGTGCCAGCAGCGTAGCGCGCTACCACAGGGGAACACTGAAGCTGTTTTTT. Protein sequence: CASSVARYHRGTLKLFF.